A selection of T cell receptor beta chains follows, all from one sample in a study of technical replicates of blood from a handful of donors. Measured with immunoSEQ multiplex PCR; TCRdb has only the in-frame clones, and not every one. This sample has nearly 95,000 clones, with 90% to 97% found just once. Material: T cells isolated from PBMCs. Receptor source: a human donor in good health. Each CDR3 is given with its conserved first and last residue. D genes are given only for firm matches. Only part of the rows carry a size: once, few, many, or a class if the clone is expanded.

>NA|TRBV28|TRBD2|TRBJ2-1
TGTGCCAGCAGTTTCTTGGGACTACCCTACAATGAGCAGTTCTTC
CASSFLGLPYNEQFF
>NA|TRBV28|NA|TRBJ1-5
TGTGCCAGCACTGGCAGCAATCAGCCCCAGCATTTT
CASTGSNQPQHF
>NA|TRBV5-4|NA|TRBJ2-7
TGTGCCAGCAGCTTGGACCTTTCTGGAGGTGAGCAGTACTTC
CASSLDLSGGEQYF
>NA|TRBV10-2|TRBD1|TRBJ2-7
TGCGCCAGCAGCGACAGGGCCGAGCAGTACTTC
CASSDRAEQYF
>NA|TRBV27|TRBD2|TRBJ2-5
TGTGCCAGCAGAGCGGGGTACCAAGAGACCCAGTACTTC
CASRAGYQETQYF
>once|TRBV30|NA|TRBJ2-5
TGTGCCTGGATAGGGGCAGGGCTCCAAGAGACCCAGTACTTC
CAWIGAGLQETQYF
>NA|TRBV29-1|TRBD2|TRBJ2-3
TGCAGCGTGTTAGCGGGAGGGCCCAGGACAGATACGCAGTATTTT
CSVLAGGPRTDTQYF
>NA|TRBV5-1|TRBD2|TRBJ2-5
TGCGCCAGCAGCTTGGCCGGACTAGCGGGAGGCAGTGAGACCCAGTACTTC
CASSLAGLAGGSETQYF
>few|TRBV7-3|TRBD1|TRBJ2-7
TGTGCCAGCAGCTGGACAGGGGCGGGCGAGCAGTACTTC
CASSWTGAGEQYF
>NA|TRBV7-3|TRBD2|TRBJ2-1
TGTGCCAGCAGCTTAAACCGCGGGAGCAGTGAGCAGTTCTTC
CASSLNRGSSEQFF
>NA|TRBV28|NA|TRBJ2-3
TGTGCCAGCAGTGAAGCGGGCTTGACAGATACGCAGTATTTT
CASSEAGLTDTQYF
>NA|TRBV5-1|NA|TRBJ2-7
TGCGCCAGCAGCTTGGATGCAGTCTCCTACGAGCAGTACTTC
CASSLDAVSYEQYF
>NA|TRBV9|TRBD2|TRBJ2-3
TGTGCCAGCAGCGGATCCCGGGACTATTTTTCTGGTACGCAGTATTTT
CASSGSRDYFSGTQYF
>NA|TRBV11-2|TRBD1|TRBJ1-2
TGTGCCAGCAGCTTAGGGAACACAGGGGGCGGCTATGGCTACACCTTC
CASSLGNTGGGYGYTF
>NA|TRBV19|NA|TRBJ2-2
TGTGCCAGTAGTATAGATACCGGGGACACCGGGGAGCTGTTTTTT
CASSIDTGDTGELFF
>NA|TRBV7-3|NA|TRBJ2-5
TGTGCCAGCAGCTTAGGAGTCTCAGGGGAAGAGACCCAGTACTTC
CASSLGVSGEETQYF
>NA|TRBV27|NA|TRBJ2-1
TGTGCCAGCAGTTTATCAAGCGGCGCGTACAATGAGCAGTTCTTC
CASSLSSGAYNEQFF
>NA|TRBV5-1|TRBD1|TRBJ1-5
TGCGCCAGCAGCCCAGGGGGCGCGGATCAGCCCCAGCATTTT
CASSPGGADQPQHF
>NA|TRBV7-9|NA|TRBJ2-3
TGTGCCAGCAGCTTAGCGACAGTCACAGATACGCAGTATTTT
CASSLATVTDTQYF
>NA|TRBV6-5|TRBD1|TRBJ2-3
TGTGCCAGCAGCCGAGGGGGCCGGGATACGCAGTATTTT
CASSRGGRDTQYF
>NA|TRBV4-1|NA|TRBJ2-1
TGCGCCAGCAGCCAAGATGGTCTCGTGGGCGATGAGCAGTTCTTC
CASSQDGLVGDEQFF
>NA|TRBV19|TRBD1|TRBJ1-1
TGTGCCAGTAGTATGGACAGGGAGGGCACTGAAGCTTTCTTT
CASSMDREGTEAFF
>once|TRBV21-1|NA|TRBJ1-1
TGTGCCAGCACCATATTTGAGTTGTCGAACACTGAAGCTTTCTTT
CASTIFELSNTEAFF
>NA|TRBV2|NA|TRBJ1-5
TGTGCCAGCAGTGACGGTGGGCAGGGTCACTCGCCCCAGCATTTT
CASSDGGQGHSPQHF
>NA|TRBV11-2|TRBD2|TRBJ2-3
TGTGCCAGCAGCTTACTAGCGGGAGAAGATACGCAGTATTTT
CASSLLAGEDTQYF
>NA|TRBV5-4|TRBD1|TRBJ1-2
TGTGCCAGCAGCTCCCCCGGGACAGATAAAGGGTGGGGCTACACCTTC
CASSSPGTDKGWGYTF
>NA|TRBV29-1|NA|TRBJ2-5
TGCAGCGTTGCCAGATCTCAAGAGACCCAGTACTTC
CSVARSQETQYF
>NA|TRBV28|TRBD1|TRBJ1-2
TGTGCCAGCAGTTTAACGGGACAGGGTTTACACGGCTACACCTTC
CASSLTGQGLHGYTF
>NA|TRBV7-9|NA|TRBJ2-5
TGTGCCAGCAGTCAGGACTGGCTGTTGGAGACCCAGTACTTC
CASSQDWLLETQYF
>NA|TRBV27|NA|TRBJ2-7
TGTGCCAGCAGTTTTTCGGGGAAAACTCACGAGCAGTACTTC
CASSFSGKTHEQYF
>NA|TRBV23-1|TRBD1|TRBJ2-6
TGCGCCAGGGGGGACAGAGAGATGGCTGGGGCCAACGTCCTGACTTTC
CARGDREMAGANVLTF
>NA|TRBV6-6|TRBD2|TRBJ2-5
TGTGCCAGCAGGCTAGCGGGAGGGCCTTTGGAGACCCAGTACTTC
CASRLAGGPLETQYF
>once|TRBV10-1|NA|TRBJ2-7
TGCGCCAGCAGTGCCGTGGCAGGGCTAACCTCCTACGAGCAGTACTTC
CASSAVAGLTSYEQYF
>NA|TRBV5-8|TRBD2|TRBJ2-3
TGTGCCAGCAGCTTTAGCGGGAGCACAGATACGCAGTATTTT
CASSFSGSTDTQYF
>NA|TRBV7-8|TRBD1|TRBJ1-2
TGTGCCAGCAGCTTAGAATTAGTCGGACAGGGTGGCTACACCTTC
CASSLELVGQGGYTF
>NA|TRBV19|TRBD1|TRBJ1-5
TGTGCCAGTAGTGGGACAGGGGGCGCGGGGCAGCCCCAGCATTTT
CASSGTGGAGQPQHF
>NA|TRBV27|TRBD2|TRBJ2-1
TGTGCCAGCAGTCTAGGACTAGCGGGAGTAGGTGAGCAGTTCTTC
CASSLGLAGVGEQFF